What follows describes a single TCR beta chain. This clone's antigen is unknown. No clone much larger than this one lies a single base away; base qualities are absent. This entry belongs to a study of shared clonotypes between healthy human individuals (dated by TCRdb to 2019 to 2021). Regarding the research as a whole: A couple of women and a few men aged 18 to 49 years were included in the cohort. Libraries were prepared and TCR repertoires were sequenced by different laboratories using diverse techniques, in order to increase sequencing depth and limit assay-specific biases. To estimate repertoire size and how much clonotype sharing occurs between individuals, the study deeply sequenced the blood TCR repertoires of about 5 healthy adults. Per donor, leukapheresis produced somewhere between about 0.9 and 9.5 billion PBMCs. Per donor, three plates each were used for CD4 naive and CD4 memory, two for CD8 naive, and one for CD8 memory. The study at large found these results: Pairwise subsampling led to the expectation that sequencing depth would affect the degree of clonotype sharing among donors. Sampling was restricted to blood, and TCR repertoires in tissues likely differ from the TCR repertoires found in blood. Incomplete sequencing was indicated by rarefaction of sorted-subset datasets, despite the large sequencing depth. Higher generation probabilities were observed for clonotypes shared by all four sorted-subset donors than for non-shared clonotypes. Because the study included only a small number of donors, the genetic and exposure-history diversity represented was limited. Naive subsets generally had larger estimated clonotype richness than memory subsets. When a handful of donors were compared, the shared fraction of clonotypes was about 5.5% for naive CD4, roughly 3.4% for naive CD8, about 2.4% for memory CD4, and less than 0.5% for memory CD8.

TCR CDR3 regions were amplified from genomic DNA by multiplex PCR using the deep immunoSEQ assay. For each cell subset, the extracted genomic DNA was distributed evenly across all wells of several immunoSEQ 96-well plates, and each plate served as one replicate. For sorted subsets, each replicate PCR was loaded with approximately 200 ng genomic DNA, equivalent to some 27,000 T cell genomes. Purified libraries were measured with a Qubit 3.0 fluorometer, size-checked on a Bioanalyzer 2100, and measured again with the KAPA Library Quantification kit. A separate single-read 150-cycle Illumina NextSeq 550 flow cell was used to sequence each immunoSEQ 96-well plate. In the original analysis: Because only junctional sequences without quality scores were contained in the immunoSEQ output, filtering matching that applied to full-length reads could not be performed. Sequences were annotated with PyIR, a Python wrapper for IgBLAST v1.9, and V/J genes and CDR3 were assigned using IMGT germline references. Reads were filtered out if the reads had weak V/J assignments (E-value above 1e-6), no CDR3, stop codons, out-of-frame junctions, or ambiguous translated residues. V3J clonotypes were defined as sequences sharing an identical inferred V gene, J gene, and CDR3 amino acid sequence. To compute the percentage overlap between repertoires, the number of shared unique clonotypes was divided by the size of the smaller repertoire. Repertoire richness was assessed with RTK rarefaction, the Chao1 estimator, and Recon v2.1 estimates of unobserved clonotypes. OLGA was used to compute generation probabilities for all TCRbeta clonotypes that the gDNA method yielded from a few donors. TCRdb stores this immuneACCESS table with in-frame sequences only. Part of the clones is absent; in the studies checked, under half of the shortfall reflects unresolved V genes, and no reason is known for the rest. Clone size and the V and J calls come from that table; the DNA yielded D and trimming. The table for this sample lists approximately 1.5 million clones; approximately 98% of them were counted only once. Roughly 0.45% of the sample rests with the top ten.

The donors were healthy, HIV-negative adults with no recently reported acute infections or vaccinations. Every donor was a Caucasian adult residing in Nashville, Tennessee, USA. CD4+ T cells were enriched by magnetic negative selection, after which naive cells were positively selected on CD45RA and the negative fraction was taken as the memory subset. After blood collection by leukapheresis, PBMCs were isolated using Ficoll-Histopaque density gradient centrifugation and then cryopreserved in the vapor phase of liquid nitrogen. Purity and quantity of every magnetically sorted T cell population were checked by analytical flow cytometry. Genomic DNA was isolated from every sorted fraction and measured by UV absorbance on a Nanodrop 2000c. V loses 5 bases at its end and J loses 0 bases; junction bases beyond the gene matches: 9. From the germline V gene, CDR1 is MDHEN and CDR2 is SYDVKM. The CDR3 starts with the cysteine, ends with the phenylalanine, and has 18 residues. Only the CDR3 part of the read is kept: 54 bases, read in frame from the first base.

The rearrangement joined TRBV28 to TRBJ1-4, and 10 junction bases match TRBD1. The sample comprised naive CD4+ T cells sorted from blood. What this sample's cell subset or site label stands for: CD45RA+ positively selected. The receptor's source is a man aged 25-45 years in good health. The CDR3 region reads CASSPMPGQGSTNEKLFF. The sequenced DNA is TGTGCCAGCAGTCCTATGCCGGGACAGGGGTCAACTAATGAAAAACTGTTTTTT. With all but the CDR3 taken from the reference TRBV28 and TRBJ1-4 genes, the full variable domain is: DVKVTQSSRYLVKRTGEKVFLECVQDMDHENMFWYRQDPGLGLRLIYFSYDVKMKEKGDIPEGYSVSREKKERFSLILESASTNQTSMYLCASSPMPGQGSTNEKLFFGSGTQLSVL.